What follows describes a single TCR beta chain. The sample is drawn from a study of technical replicates of blood from a handful of donors. The repertoire was sequenced with immunoSEQ multiplex PCR; TCRdb's copy has only in-frame clones and lacks some. The profile covers about 76,000 clones, with 94% appearing a single time and about 0.4% taken by the ten largest. The CDR3 has 16 residues. V shed 5 bases, J shed 3 bases, and the junction held 10 bases outside the gene matches. Germline V lookup: CDR1 PRHDT, CDR2 FYEKMQ (reference sequence). The chain links TRBV13 to TRBJ1-2; 9 nucleotides align to TRBD1. The sequence was collected from a human donor in good health. The sample consisted of T cells isolated from PBMCs. The DNA for the CDR3 is TGTGCCAGCAGCCTTTTGACAGGGGGACACCACTATGGCTACACCTTC. Translation: CASSLLTGGHHYGYTF. Combining the CDR3 with reference TRBV13 and TRBJ1-2 gives the whole variable domain AAGVIQSPRHLIKEKRETATLKCYPIPRHDTVYWYQQGPGQDPQFLISFYEKMQSDKGSIPDRFSAQQFSDYHSELNMSSLELGDSALYFCASSLLTGGHHYGYTFGSGTRLTVV.